These T cell receptor beta chains were read from a single sample in a study of control samples from healthy donors and cancer patients. Assay: immunoSEQ multiplex PCR; the TCRdb copy retains only in-frame clones and omits some. Of some 140,000 clones listed, roughly 94% are singletons. Sequenced: PBMCs. The receptors stem from a man aged 60 to 75 with colorectal cancer. CDR3s include the opening cysteine and the closing phenylalanine or tryptophan. The D gene is left open where the match is weak.

J gene | V gene | D gene | CDR3 protein | CDR3 DNA
TRBJ2-2 | TRBV7-8 | TRBD1 | CASSLARDSLDLTGELFF | TGTGCCAGCAGCTTAGCAAGGGACAGCCTAGACCTGACCGGGGAGCTGTTTTTT
TRBJ2-1 | TRBV21-1 | . | CASSKAGGPLPCNEQFF | TGTGCCAGCAGCAAAGCCGGTGGACCCCTGCCTTGCAATGAGCAGTTCTTC
TRBJ1-1 | TRBV7-2 | . | CASSINTEAFF | TGTGCCAGCAGCATTAACACTGAAGCTTTCTTT
TRBJ2-5 | TRBV25-1 | . | CASSEYTMGGTQYF | TGTGCCAGCAGTGAATACACCATGGGAGGGACCCAGTACTTC
TRBJ2-1 | TRBV7-9 | TRBD2 | CASSPGRGASYNEQFF | TGTGCCAGCAGCCCCGGGCGGGGGGCGTCCTACAATGAGCAGTTCTTC
TRBJ1-4 | TRBV5-5 | . | CASSPGLPSTNEKLFF | TGTGCCAGCAGCCCGGGACTCCCCTCAACTAATGAAAAACTGTTTTTT
TRBJ2-2 | TRBV28 | TRBD2 | CASSLTSGVPGELFF | TGTGCCAGCAGTTTGACTAGCGGGGTCCCCGGGGAGCTGTTTTTT
TRBJ1-1 | TRBV6-4 | . | CASSDTDLNTEAFF | TGTGCCAGCAGTGATACGGACCTTAACACTGAAGCTTTCTTT
TRBJ2-1 | TRBV6-2/TRBV6-3 | TRBD2 | CASSYAGLAVNEQFF | TGTGCCAGCAGTTACGCGGGACTAGCGGTTAATGAGCAGTTCTTC
TRBJ2-3 | TRBV5-1 | TRBD2 | CASSPGLAGGSDTQYF | TGCGCCAGCAGCCCGGGACTAGCGGGGGGTTCAGATACGCAGTATTTT
TRBJ2-2 | TRBV10-3 | . | CAISGIAGRTGELFF | TGTGCCATCAGTGGGATAGCCGGTAGAACCGGGGAGCTGTTTTTT
TRBJ2-7 | TRBV28 | . | CASSSRRVRNPYEQYF | TGTGCCAGCAGTTCGAGGAGGGTTAGGAATCCCTACGAGCAGTACTTC
TRBJ2-7 | TRBV19 | . | CASSSRGYEQYF | TGTGCCAGTAGTTCAAGGGGTTACGAGCAGTACTTC
TRBJ2-5 | TRBV7-9 | TRBD2 | CASSGTSGGGETQYF | TGTGCCAGCAGCGGAACTAGCGGGGGCGGCGAGACCCAGTACTTC
TRBJ2-5 | TRBV5-6 | TRBD1 | CASSGDSPGTQYF | TGTGCCAGCAGCGGGGACAGCCCCGGGACCCAGTACTTC
TRBJ2-7 | TRBV11-2 | TRBD2 | CASSAGTSGSYEQYF | TGTGCCAGCAGTGCCGGGACTAGCGGTTCCTACGAGCAGTACTTC
TRBJ1-5 | TRBV10-3 | . | CAISGGDQPQHF | TGTGCCATCAGTGGGGGGGATCAGCCCCAGCATTTT
TRBJ2-1 | TRBV2 | TRBD1 | CASSTGQGVYNEQFF | TGTGCCAGCAGTACGGGACAGGGGGTCTACAATGAGCAGTTCTTC
TRBJ1-1 | TRBV3-1/TRBV3-2 | . | CASSQDLGDTEAFF | TGTGCCAGCAGCCAAGACTTGGGGGATACTGAAGCTTTCTTT
TRBJ1-2 | TRBV28 | . | CASSSNYGYTF | TGTGCCAGCAGTTCTAACTATGGCTACACCTTC
TRBJ1-1 | TRBV29-1 | TRBD1 | CSVEETGGGTEAFF | TGCAGCGTTGAGGAGACAGGGGGAGGCACTGAAGCTTTCTTT
TRBJ1-1 | TRBV6-2/TRBV6-3 | . | CASSRATIRRTEAFF | TGTGCCAGCAGTAGGGCGACAATCCGGAGAACTGAAGCTTTCTTT
TRBJ2-2 | TRBV6-5 | . | CASSYTLGNTGELFF | TGTGCCAGCAGCTATACTCTGGGGAACACCGGGGAGCTGTTTTTT
TRBJ1-3 | TRBV12-3/TRBV12-4 | TRBD1 | CASSQGGGNTIYF | TGTGCCAGCAGTCAGGGGGGTGGAAACACCATATATTTT